This entry is about one TCR beta chain. Antigen specificity is unknown. Germline assignment: CDR1 SGDLS and CDR2 YYNGEE. The V and J ends lost 0 bases and 10 bases respectively, with 10 bases between them. The length of the CDR3 is 13 residues. These data originate in a study of blood T cells in healthy people across ages. Study-wide findings and caveats: Lack of knowledge of donor CMV status possibly confounded expanded clonotype changes.

Using a J-beta primer mix together with a sample-barcoded 5' primer, a second PCR was run for about 6 to 12 cycles. Every molecule of cDNA carried a tag from a template-switch adaptor with 12 random nucleotides. TCRdb re-derived calls from the 5' RACE reads in MiXCR, one entry per CDR3 protein. The top ten clones hold approximately 0.7% of a sample with fewer than 1,200,000 distinct CDR3 sequences, less than 25% of them seen once. The data also belong to a second study, concerning T cells of mothers and their children. That work states: The donor cohort consisted of three healthy Caucasian mothers and their six children.

V is TRBV9 and J is TRBJ1-4; tentatively, D is TRBD1 (6 bases). The specimen sequenced was blood. The TCR comes from a girl aged 2 to 10 in good health. The chain's CDR3 is CASSVEGDGKLFF. CDR3 coding DNA: TGTGCCAGCAGCGTAGAGGGGGACGGAAAACTGTTTTTT.